The entry that follows covers one TCR gamma chain sequence. The antigen is undetermined. This sample was taken from a study of Vδ1+ human thymocytes. Germline V gene sequence: CDR1 GITISATS, CDR2 ISYDGTV (reference sequence). The CDR3 length is 14 residues. V trimming: 7 bases; J trimming: 6 bases; junction bases outside the gene matches: 11. RNA was extracted from the cells and then reverse transcribed. Multiplex PCR used pooled V-gene forward primers and a constant-region reverse primer to amplify CDR3s. TCRdb re-called clones from the multiplex PCR reads via CATT. The data contain tens of thousands of gamma-chain clones, approximately 14% of them singletons. Study-wide findings and caveats: Thymic TRG and TRD repertoires appeared highly polyclonal.

The gene calls are TRGV9 and TRGJP1. The TCR sequence derives from a child less than two years old who had congenital heart surgery. Sequencing used Vdelta1+ gamma-delta thymocytes from the thymus. Described subset: FACS-sorted CD3+ TCRalphabeta- TCRVdelta1+ TCRVdelta2- thymocytes. CDR3 residues: CALCEGGAGWFKIF. The CDR3 DNA reads TGTGCCTTGTGTGAAGGGGGCGCTGGTTGGTTCAAGATATTT.